The 24 T cell receptor beta chains in this list originate from one sample, sequenced in a study of blood T cell repertoires in COVID-19. The assay was immunoSEQ multiplex PCR, and TCRdb's table has in-frame clones only and misses some. The profile shows around 200,000 clones, 85% to 90% of them singletons. The specimen was peripheral blood. All receptors derive from a woman younger than 30 who had recovered from COVID-19.

The chain employs TRBV2 and TRBJ2-7; 13 bases map to TRBD2. Germline values: CDR1 SNHLY, CDR2 FYNNEI. V shed 0 bases and J 7 bases; nucleotides not matched to a gene: 6. There are 16 residues in the CDR3. This chain's CDR3 is CASSEAVLAGGGEQYV. CDR3 nucleotides: TGTGCCAGCAGTGAAGCGGTACTAGCGGGAGGGGGGGAGCAGTACGTC.

V usage is TRBV5-1 and J usage is TRBJ1-3, with a weak D call TRBD1 (6 bases). CDR3 length equals 19 residues. CDR1 and CDR2 from the germline V gene are SGHRS and YFSETQ. V was trimmed by 0 bases and J by 0 bases, leaving 19 bases between them. Here the CDR3 reads CASSLAVPAGAFSGNTIYF. In DNA form, the CDR3 reads TGCGCCAGCAGCTTGGCCGTTCCCGCAGGGGCCTTCTCTGGAAACACCATATATTTT.

The chain couples TRBV9 to TRBJ2-2; 9 nucleotides line up with TRBD2. Unmatched junction bases numbered 5, after V lost 4 bases and J lost 4 bases. CDR3 length: 15 residues. CDR1 SGDLS and CDR2 YYNGEE come from the germline V gene. The CDR3 bases are TGTGCCAGCAGCACCGGGACTAGCCCCACCGGGGAGCTGTTTTTT. Translating it yields CASSTGTSPTGELFF.

The CDR3 is CASSVRRLTGEKLFF. The CDR3 DNA reads as TGCGCCAGCAGCGTGAGACGCCTGACTGGTGAAAAACTGTTTTTT. The chain recombines TRBV5-1 with TRBJ1-4; D remains unclear. V lost 4 bases and J lost 7, with 17 bases in between. This CDR3 contains 15 residues. The germline gives CDR1 SGHRS, CDR2 YFSETQ.

Of note for this clone: The identical CDR3 is also encoded by other nucleotide sequences in the sample. As DNA, the CDR3 is TGTGCCAGCAGCCCCGGACAGGGGAGGTACGAGCAGTACTTC. Protein: CASSPGQGRYEQYF. The rearrangement uses TRBV7-2 and TRBJ2-7; 9 nucleotides align to TRBD1. Trimming cost V 5 bases and J 4 bases; bases outside gene matches: 6. The germline V gene encodes CDR1 SGHTA and CDR2 FQGNSA. The CDR3 has 14 residues. The full variable domain, its missing parts supplied by reference TRBV7-2 and TRBJ2-7, is GAGVSQSPSNKVTEKGKDVELRCDPISGHTALYWYRQSLGQGLEFLIYFQGNSAPDKSGLPSDRFSAERTGGSVSTLTIQRTQQEDSAVYLCASSPGQGRYEQYFGPGTRLTVT.

The chain is built from TRBV19 and TRBJ2-1; TRBD2 matches 8 bases. Germline V gene lookup returns CDR1 LNHDA and CDR2 SQIVND (reference sequence). This CDR3 has 15 amino acids. V was pared by 2 bases and J by 9 bases, with 9 bases of the junction left unmatched. CDR3 region: CASSISPAGVGEQFF. Here the CDR3 DNA reads TGTGCCAGTAGTATAAGCCCAGCGGGAGTGGGTGAGCAGTTCTTC.

The chain links TRBV27 to TRBJ2-7, with D maybe TRBD1 (6 bases). The germline gives CDR1 MNHEY, CDR2 SMNVEV (reference sequence). Deletions cut 0 bases from V and 7 bases from J, with 16 bases between. The CDR3 has 15 amino acids. CDR3 coding DNA: TGTGCCAGCAGTTTATCTGGCCAGGGGTCAGGGGAGCAGTACGTC. Its protein is CASSLSGQGSGEQYV.

In DNA, the CDR3 is TGTGCCAGCAGGCGCGGGGGACCAAACTATGGCTACACCTTC. As protein: CASRRGGPNYGYTF. The genes are TRBV7-3 and TRBJ1-2, with D possibly matching TRBD1 (5 bases). Germline values: CDR1 SGHTA, CDR2 FQGTGA. The CDR3 runs to 14 residues. V was trimmed by 6 bases and J by 2 bases, leaving 13 bases between them.

This clone has a single count. The genes are TRBV5-4 and TRBJ2-3; 15 bases map to TRBD2. CDR3 length: 17 amino acids. CDR1 and CDR2 from the germline V gene are SGHNT and YYREEE (reference sequence). V was clipped by 4 bases and J by 6 bases; unmatched bases: 9. The DNA for the CDR3 is TGTGCCAGCAGCGCTAGGGGACTAGCGGGGGGCCGGGATACGCAGTATTTT. It specifies CASSARGLAGGRDTQYF.

Here the CDR3 reads CSVEELGTKYF. The CDR3 region has the DNA TGCAGCGTTGAAGAACTGGGGACTAAGTACTTC. This chain uses TRBV29-1 with TRBJ2-5, with 7 positions matching TRBD2. Germline V gene lookup returns CDR1 SQVTM and CDR2 ANQGSEA. Trimming took 0 bases from V and 12 from J; bases not matched to a gene: 4. CDR3 length: 11 residues.

V is TRBV11-3 and J is TRBJ1-6; tentative D call: TRBD1 (5 bases). The germline CDR1 and CDR2 sequences are SGHNT and YENEEA. V shed 3 bases and J shed 5 bases, with 17 bases lying between them. The CDR3 runs to 17 residues. The chain's CDR3 is CASSLILAGGDNSPLHF. For the CDR3, the DNA is TGTGCCAGCAGCTTGATCCTCGCGGGGGGGGATAATTCACCCCTCCACTTT.

The V and J genes are TRBV3-1 (or the pseudogene TRBV3-2) and TRBJ2-7, with D perhaps matching TRBD1 (5 bases). The CDR3 extends over 13 amino acids. V lost 4 bases and J 3 bases, leaving 10 bases between the germline ends. Germline assignment: CDR1 LGHDT and CDR2 YNNKEL (reference sequence). The CDR3 DNA reads as TGTGCCAGCAGCCGGGGCCCGAACTACGAGCAGTACTTC. Amino acid sequence: CASSRGPNYEQYF.

This clone was seen at least ten times. The rearrangement joins TRBV21-1 to TRBJ1-2; the table's D call, TRBD1, was not checked against the DNA. TRBV21-1 is a known pseudogene. The CDR3 runs 14 residues. The CDR3 DNA sequence: TGTGCCAGCAGCAGCCGGACAGAAAACTATGGCTACACCTTC. Encoded protein: CASSSRTENYGYTF.

DNA for the CDR3: TGTGCCAGCAGTGGGGACAGGGCAATTGGCAATCAGCCCCAGCATTTT. Protein: CASSGDRAIGNQPQHF. The rearrangement links TRBV25-1 to TRBJ1-5, with 9 bases fitting TRBD1. Germline V gene data show CDR1 as MGHDK and CDR2 as SYGVNS. The CDR3 has 16 amino acids. V dropped 4 bases and J dropped 2; count of bases not matched to a gene: 6.

This rearrangement joins TRBV6-5 to TRBJ2-6, with D perhaps matching TRBD1 (6 bases). This CDR3 is 14 amino acids long. The germline CDR1 and CDR2 sequences are MNHEY and SVGAGI. The V and J ends lost 4 bases and 4 bases respectively, with 8 bases between them. The CDR3 bases are TGTGCCAGCAGTTTCGGACAGGGGGCCAACGTCCTGACTTTC. Translation gives CASSFGQGANVLTF.

V is TRBV12-3 or TRBV12-4 and J is TRBJ2-1, with D tentatively TRBD2 (5 bases). The V end lost 4 bases, the J end lost 5 bases, and 9 bases lay between the germline ends. This CDR3 is built from 13 residues. The CDR3 DNA reads as TGTGCCAGCAGTTCCCCACTAGACAATGAGCAGTTCTTC. Protein: CASSSPLDNEQFF.

This clone showed up just a few times. V and J are TRBV9 and TRBJ1-5, with a tentative D call TRBD1 (5 bases). CDR3 size: 13 residues. V was trimmed by 1 base and J by 6 bases, leaving 8 bases between them. Germline V CDR1 and CDR2: SGDLS, YYNGEE. Here the CDR3 DNA reads TGTGCCAGCAGCGTAAACGGGGGTCAGCCCCAGCATTTT. Residues: CASSVNGGQPQHF.

This chain connects TRBV5-6 to TRBJ1-2; maybe TRBD1 (5 bases). Trimming took off 1 base at V and 8 bases at J, with 12 bases between the two ends. CDR1 is SGHDT, CDR2 YYEEEE, per germline. The CDR3 has 13 amino acids. The CDR3 bases are TGTGCCAGCAGCTTGATTCGGGGGTCGGGCTACACCTTC. Translating it yields CASSLIRGSGYTF.

This clone was recorded only once. J is TRBJ1-1 and V is TRBV5-1, with D uncertain. CDR3 length: 16 residues. Trimming removed 5 bases from V and 0 bases from J, with 17 bases in between. Germline-derived CDR1 and CDR2 are SGHRS and YFSETQ. This CDR3 reads CASSHDIRSMNTEAFF. The CDR3 DNA is TGCGCCAGCAGTCACGATATAAGGAGCATGAACACTGAAGCTTTCTTT.

This chain uses TRBV7-8 with TRBJ2-7; 11 nucleotides line up with TRBD1. J gave up 6 bases and V 5 bases, and 3 bases lay outside the gene matches. Germline V gene lookup returns CDR1 SGHVS and CDR2 FQNEAQ. This CDR3 has 13 amino acids. CDR3 residues: CASSKDRGPEQYF. The CDR3 nucleotides are TGTGCCAGCAGCAAGGACAGGGGGCCCGAGCAGTACTTC.

The rearrangement links TRBV7-9 to TRBJ2-1; 9 bases match TRBD2. This CDR3 has 13 amino acids. With 4 bases clipped from V and 6 bases from J, the junction kept 1 base outside the gene matches. Germline V CDR1 and CDR2: SEHNR, FQNEAQ (reference sequence). This CDR3 reads CASSSRGGNEQFF. DNA for the CDR3: TGTGCCAGCAGCTCGCGGGGGGGCAATGAGCAGTTCTTC.

The J gene is TRBJ2-1, the V gene TRBV11-3; 9 positions match TRBD2. There are 16 residues in the CDR3. The ends lost 2 bases at V and 4 bases at J; junction bases unmatched: 6. Germline CDR1 and CDR2: SGHNT and YENEEA. CDR3 in amino acids: CASSLSGTSQYNEQFF. The CDR3, as DNA: TGTGCCAGCAGCTTATCCGGGACTAGCCAATACAATGAGCAGTTCTTC. Combining the CDR3 with reference TRBV11-3 and TRBJ2-1 gives the whole variable domain EAGVVQSPRYKIIEKKQPVAFWCNPISGHNTLYWYLQNLGQGPELLIRYENEEAVDDSQLPKDRFSAERLKGVDSTLKIQPAELGDSAVYLCASSLSGTSQYNEQFFGPGTRLTVL.

V and J are TRBV6-6 and TRBJ2-6; D is ambiguous. The CDR3 is 16 amino acids. Germline V gene data show CDR1 as MNHNY and CDR2 as SVGAGI (reference sequence). Trimming stripped 4 bases from V and 2 bases from J, with 12 bases between. The DNA for the CDR3 is TGTGCCAGCAGTTTCGTCAGAACCACTGGGGCCAACGTCCTGACTTTC. Translating gives CASSFVRTTGANVLTF.

The genes are TRBV5-4 and TRBJ1-2; no definite D call. The germline V gene encodes CDR1 SGHNT and CDR2 YYREEE (reference sequence). V shed 0 bases and J shed 1 base, with 10 bases lying between them. CDR3 length: 15 residues. The DNA of the CDR3 is TGTGCCAGCAGCTTGGACAGCTTTCTTAACTATGGCTACACCTTC. This translates into CASSLDSFLNYGYTF.